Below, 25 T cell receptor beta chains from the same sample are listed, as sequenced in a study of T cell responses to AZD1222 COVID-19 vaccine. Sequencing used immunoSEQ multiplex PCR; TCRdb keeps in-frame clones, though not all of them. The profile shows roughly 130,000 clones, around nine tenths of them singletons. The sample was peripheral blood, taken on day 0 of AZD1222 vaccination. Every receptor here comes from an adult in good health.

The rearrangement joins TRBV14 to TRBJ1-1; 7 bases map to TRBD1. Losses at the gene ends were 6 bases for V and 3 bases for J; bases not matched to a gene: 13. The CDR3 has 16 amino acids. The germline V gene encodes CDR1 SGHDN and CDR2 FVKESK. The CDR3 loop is CASRLIAMGQHTEAFF. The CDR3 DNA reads TGTGCCAGCAGACTGATCGCTATGGGACAGCACACTGAAGCTTTCTTT.

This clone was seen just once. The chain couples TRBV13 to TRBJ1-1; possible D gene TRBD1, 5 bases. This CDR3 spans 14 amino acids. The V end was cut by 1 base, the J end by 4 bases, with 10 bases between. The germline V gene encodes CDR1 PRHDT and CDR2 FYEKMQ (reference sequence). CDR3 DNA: TGTGCCAGCAGCTTAGAAGGGGAGGTCACTGAAGCTTTCTTT. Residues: CASSLEGEVTEAFF.

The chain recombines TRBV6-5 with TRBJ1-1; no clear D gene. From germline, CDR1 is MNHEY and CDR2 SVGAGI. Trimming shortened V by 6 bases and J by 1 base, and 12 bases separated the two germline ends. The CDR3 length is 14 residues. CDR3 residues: CASSPTLRNTEAFF. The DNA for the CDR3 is TGTGCCAGCAGCCCCACCCTACGGAACACTGAAGCTTTCTTT.

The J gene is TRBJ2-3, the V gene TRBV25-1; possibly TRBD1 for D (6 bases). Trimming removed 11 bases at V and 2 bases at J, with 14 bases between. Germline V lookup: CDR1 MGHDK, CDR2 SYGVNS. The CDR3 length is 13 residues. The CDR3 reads CALARDNTDTQYF. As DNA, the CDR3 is TGTGCCCTTGCCCGGGACAACACAGATACGCAGTATTTT.

This chain's CDR3 is CASSRPGRLAFF. The CDR3 bases are TGTGCCAGCAGTAGACCGGGACGTCTAGCTTTCTTT. The chain recombines TRBV27 with TRBJ1-1; D possibly corresponds to TRBD1 (5 bases). V lost 5 bases to trimming and J lost 10 bases, with 14 bases between them. The germline V gene encodes CDR1 MNHEY and CDR2 SMNVEV (reference sequence). This CDR3 has 12 amino acids.

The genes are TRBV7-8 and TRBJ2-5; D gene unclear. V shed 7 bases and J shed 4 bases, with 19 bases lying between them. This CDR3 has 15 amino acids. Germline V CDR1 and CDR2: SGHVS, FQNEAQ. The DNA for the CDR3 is TGTGCCAGCATCCCGCGGAGACAAGTTGGAGAGACCCAGTACTTC. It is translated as CASIPRRQVGETQYF. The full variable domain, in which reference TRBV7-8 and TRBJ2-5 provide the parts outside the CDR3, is GAGVSQSPRYKVAKRGQDVALRCDPISGHVSLFWYQQALGQGPEFLTYFQNEAQLDKSGLPSDRFFAERPEGSVSTLKIQRTQQEDSAVYLCASIPRRQVGETQYFGPGTRLLVL.

In nucleotides, the CDR3 is TGTGCCAGCAGCGCGTCCGGGACTAGCGTCGAGCAGTACTTC. This gives the protein CASSASGTSVEQYF. The rearrangement uses TRBV9 and TRBJ2-7; TRBD2 matches at 10 bases. The CDR3 sequence is 14 residues long. The trim removed 3 bases at V and 6 bases at J, leaving 6 bases unmatched. In germline, CDR1 is SGDLS, CDR2 YYNGEE.

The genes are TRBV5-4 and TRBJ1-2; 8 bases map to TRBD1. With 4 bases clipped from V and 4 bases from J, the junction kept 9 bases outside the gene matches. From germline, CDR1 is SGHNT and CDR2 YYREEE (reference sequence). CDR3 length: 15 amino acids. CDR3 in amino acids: CASSPWQGAGYGYTF. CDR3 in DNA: TGTGCCAGCAGCCCCTGGCAGGGGGCCGGCTATGGCTACACCTTC.

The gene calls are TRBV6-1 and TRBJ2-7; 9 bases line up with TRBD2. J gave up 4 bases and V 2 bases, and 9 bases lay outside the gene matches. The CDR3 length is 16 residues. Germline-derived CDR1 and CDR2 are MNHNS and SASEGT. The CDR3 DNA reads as TGTGCCAGCAGTGAATACAGTAGACTAGCGGTGTACGAGCAGTACTTC. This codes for CASSEYSRLAVYEQYF.

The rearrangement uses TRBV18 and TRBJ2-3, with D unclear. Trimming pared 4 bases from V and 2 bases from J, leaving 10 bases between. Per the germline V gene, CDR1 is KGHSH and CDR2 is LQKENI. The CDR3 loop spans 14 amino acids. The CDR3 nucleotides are TGTGCCAGCTCACGTAACGTGGCCACAGATACGCAGTATTTT. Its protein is CASSRNVATDTQYF. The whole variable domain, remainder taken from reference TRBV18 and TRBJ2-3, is NAGVMQNPRHLVRRRGQEARLRCSPMKGHSHVYWYRQLPEEGLKFMVYLQKENIIDESGMPKERFSAEFPKEGPSILRIQQVVRGDSAAYFCASSRNVATDTQYFGPGTRLTVL.

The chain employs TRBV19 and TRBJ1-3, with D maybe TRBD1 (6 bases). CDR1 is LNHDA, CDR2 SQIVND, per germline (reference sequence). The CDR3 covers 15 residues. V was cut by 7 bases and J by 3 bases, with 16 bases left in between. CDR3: CASTPGVLGGNTIYF. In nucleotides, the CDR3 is TGTGCCAGTACCCCAGGGGTCCTTGGTGGAAACACCATATATTTT.

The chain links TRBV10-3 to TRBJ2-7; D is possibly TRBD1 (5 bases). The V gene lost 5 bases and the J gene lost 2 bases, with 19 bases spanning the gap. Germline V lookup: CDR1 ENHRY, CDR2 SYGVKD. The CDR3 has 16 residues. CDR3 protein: CAISYARDSVPYEQYF. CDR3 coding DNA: TGTGCCATCAGTTACGCCCGTGACAGCGTACCCTACGAGCAGTACTTC.

The CDR3 loop reads CARSLAWTGESEKLFF. CDR3 sequence (DNA): TGTGCCAGAAGCTTAGCCTGGACAGGAGAAAGTGAAAAACTGTTTTTT. V gene TRBV5-3 combines with J gene TRBJ1-4; 7 nucleotides agree with TRBD1. TRBV5-3 qualifies as an ORF whose function is uncertain. Unmatched junction bases numbered 11, after V lost 2 bases and J lost 7 bases. The CDR3 consists of 16 residues.

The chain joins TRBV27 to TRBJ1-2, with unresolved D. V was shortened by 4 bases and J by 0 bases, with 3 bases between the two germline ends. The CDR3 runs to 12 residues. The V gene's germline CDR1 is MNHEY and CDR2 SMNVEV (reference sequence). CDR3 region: CASSSTNYGYTF. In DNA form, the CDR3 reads TGTGCCAGCAGTTCCACTAACTATGGCTACACCTTC.

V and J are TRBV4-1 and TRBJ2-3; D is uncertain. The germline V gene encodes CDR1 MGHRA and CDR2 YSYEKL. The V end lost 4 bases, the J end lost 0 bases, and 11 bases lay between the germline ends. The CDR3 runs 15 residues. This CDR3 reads CASSPRVASTDTQYF. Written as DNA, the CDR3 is TGCGCCAGCAGCCCCCGCGTGGCCAGCACAGATACGCAGTATTTT.

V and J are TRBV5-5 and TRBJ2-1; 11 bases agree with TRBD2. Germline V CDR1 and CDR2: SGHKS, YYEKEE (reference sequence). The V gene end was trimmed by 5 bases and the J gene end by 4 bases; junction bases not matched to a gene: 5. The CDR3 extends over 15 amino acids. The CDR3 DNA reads TGTGCCAGCAGTCAAGGGACTAGCGGTTACAATGAGCAGTTCTTC. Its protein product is CASSQGTSGYNEQFF. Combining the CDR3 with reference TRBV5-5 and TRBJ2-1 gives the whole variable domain DAGVTQSPTHLIKTRGQQVTLRCSPISGHKSVSWYQQVLGQGPQFIFQYYEKEERGRGNFPDRFSARQFPNYSSELNVNALLLGDSALYLCASSQGTSGYNEQFFGPGTRLTVL.

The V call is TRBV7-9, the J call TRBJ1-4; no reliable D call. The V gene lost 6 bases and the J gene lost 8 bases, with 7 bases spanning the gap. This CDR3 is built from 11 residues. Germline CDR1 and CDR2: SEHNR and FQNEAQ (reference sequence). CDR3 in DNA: TGTGCCAGCAGTCGAGGGGAAAAACTGTTTTTT. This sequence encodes CASSRGEKLFF.

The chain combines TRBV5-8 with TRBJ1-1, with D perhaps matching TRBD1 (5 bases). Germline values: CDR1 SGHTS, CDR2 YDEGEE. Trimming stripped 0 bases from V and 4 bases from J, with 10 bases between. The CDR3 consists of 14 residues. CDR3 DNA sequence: TGTGCCAGCAGCTTGGTTGGGCAGGGCACTGAAGCTTTCTTT. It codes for CASSLVGQGTEAFF.

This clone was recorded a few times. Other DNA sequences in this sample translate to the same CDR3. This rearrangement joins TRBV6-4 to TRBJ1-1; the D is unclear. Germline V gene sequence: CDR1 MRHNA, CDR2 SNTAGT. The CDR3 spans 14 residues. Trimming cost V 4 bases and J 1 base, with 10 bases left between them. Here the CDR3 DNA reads TGTGCCAGCAGTGCCTCGCCAGGGAACACTGAAGCTTTCTTT. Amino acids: CASSASPGNTEAFF.

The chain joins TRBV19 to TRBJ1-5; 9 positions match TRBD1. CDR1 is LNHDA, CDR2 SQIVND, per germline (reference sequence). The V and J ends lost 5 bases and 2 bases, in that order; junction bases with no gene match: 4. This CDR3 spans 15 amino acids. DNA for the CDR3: TGTGCCAGTAGTCGGGACAGGGCCGGCAATCAGCCCCAGCATTTT. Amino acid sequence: CASSRDRAGNQPQHF.

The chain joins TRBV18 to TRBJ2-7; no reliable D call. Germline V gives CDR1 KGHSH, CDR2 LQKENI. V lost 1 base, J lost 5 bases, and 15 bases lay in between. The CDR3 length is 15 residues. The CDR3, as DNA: TGTGCCAGCTCACCACTCCCCCACCCTAAGCACGAGCAGTACTTC. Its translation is CASSPLPHPKHEQYF.

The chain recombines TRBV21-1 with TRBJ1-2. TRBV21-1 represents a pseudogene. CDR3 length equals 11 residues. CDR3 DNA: TGTGCCAGCAGCAAACGAGACGGCTACACCTTC. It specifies CASSKRDGYTF.

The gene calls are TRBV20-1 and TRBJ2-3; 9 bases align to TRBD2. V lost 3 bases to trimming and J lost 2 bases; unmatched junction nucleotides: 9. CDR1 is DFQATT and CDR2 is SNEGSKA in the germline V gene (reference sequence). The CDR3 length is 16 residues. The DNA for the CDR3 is TGCAGTGCTAGTGGAGGTAGCGGGAGTTACACAGATACGCAGTATTTT. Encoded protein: CSASGGSGSYTDTQYF.

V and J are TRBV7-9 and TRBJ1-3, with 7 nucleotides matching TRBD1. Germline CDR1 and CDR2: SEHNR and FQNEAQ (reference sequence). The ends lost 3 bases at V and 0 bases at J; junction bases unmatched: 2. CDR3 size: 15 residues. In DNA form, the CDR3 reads TGTGCCAGCAGCTTGACAGGGTCCTCTGGAAACACCATATATTTT. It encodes CASSLTGSSGNTIYF.

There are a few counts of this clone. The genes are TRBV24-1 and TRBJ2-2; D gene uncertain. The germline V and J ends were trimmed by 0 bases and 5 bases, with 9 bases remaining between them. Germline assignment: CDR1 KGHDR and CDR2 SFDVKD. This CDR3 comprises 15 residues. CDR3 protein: CATSDLGKETGELFF. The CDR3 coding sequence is TGTGCCACCAGTGATTTGGGAAAGGAGACCGGGGAGCTGTTTTTT.